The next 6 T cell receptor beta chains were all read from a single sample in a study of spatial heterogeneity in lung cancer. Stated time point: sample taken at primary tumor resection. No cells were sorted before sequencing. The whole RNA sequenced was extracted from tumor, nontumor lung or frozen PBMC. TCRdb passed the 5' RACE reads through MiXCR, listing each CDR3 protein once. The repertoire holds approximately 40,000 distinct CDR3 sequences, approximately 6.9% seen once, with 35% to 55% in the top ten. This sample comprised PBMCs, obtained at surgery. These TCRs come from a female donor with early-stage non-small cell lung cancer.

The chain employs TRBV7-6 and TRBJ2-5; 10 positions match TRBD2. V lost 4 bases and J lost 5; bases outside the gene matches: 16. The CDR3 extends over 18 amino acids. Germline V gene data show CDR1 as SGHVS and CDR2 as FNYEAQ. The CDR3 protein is CASSSSARGTSAQETQYF. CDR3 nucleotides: TGTGCCAGCAGCTCAAGTGCCAGAGGGACTAGCGCTCAGGAGACCCAGTACTTC. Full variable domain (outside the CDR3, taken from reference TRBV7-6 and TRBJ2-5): GAGVSQSPRYKVTKRGQDVALRCDPISGHVSLYWYRQALGQGPEFLTYFNYEAQQDKSGLPNDRFSAERPEGSISTLTIQRTEQRDSAMYRCASSSSARGTSAQETQYFGPGTRLLVL.

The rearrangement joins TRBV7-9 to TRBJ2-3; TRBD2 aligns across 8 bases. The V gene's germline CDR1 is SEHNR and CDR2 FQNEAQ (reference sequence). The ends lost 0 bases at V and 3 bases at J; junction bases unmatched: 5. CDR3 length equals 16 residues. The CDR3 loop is CASSLASGGSTDTQYF. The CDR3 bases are TGTGCCAGCAGCTTAGCCAGCGGGGGCTCGACAGATACGCAGTATTTT.

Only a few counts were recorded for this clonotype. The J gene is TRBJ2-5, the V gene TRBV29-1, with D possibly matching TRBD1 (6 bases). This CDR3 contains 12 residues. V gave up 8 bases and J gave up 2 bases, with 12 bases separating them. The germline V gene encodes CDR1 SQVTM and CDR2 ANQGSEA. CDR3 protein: CSRSQGQETQYF. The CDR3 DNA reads TGCAGCAGGTCGCAGGGGCAAGAGACCCAGTACTTC.

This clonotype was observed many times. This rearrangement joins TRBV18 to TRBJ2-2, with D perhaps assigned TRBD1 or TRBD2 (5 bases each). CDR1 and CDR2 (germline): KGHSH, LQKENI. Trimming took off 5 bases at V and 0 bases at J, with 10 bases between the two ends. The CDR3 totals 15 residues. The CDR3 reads CASSSGTANTGELFF. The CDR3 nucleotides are TGTGCCAGCTCATCCGGGACGGCGAACACCGGGGAGCTGTTTTTT.

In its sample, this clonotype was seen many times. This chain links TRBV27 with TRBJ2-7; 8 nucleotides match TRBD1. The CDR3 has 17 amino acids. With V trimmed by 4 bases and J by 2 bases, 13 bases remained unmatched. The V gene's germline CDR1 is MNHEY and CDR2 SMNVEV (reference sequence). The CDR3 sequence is CASSYSRQGIITYEQYF. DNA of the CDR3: TGTGCCAGCAGTTACAGCCGACAGGGGATAATCACCTACGAGCAGTACTTC.

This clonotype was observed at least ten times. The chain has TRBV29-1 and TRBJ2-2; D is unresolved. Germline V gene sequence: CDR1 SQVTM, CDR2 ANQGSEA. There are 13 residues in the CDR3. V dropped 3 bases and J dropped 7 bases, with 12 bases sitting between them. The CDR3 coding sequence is TGCAGCGTTGATGTAGTTAAGGGCGGGGAGCTGTTTTTT. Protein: CSVDVVKGGELFF.